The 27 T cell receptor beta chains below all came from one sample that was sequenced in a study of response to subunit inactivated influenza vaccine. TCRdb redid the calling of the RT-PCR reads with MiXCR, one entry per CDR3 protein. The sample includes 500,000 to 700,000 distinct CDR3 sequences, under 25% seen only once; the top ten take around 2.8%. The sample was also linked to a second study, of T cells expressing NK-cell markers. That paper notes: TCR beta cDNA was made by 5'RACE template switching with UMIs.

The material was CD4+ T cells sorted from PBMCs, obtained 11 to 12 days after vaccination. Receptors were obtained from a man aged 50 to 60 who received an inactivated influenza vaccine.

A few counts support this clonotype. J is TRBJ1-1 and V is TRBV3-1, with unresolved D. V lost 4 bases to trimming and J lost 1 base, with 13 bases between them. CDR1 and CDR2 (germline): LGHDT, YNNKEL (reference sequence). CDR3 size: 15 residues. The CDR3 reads CASSRLAPGNTEAFF. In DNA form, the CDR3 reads TGTGCCAGCAGCCGCCTTGCCCCCGGGAACACTGAAGCTTTCTTT.

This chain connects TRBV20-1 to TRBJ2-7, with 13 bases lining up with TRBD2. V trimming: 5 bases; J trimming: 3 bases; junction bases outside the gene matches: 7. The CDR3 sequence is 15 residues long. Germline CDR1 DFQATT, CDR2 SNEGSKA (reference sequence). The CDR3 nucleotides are TGCAGTGCTTCAGGAGGGACTAGCGGGATCTACGAGCAGTACTTC. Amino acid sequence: CSASGGTSGIYEQYF.

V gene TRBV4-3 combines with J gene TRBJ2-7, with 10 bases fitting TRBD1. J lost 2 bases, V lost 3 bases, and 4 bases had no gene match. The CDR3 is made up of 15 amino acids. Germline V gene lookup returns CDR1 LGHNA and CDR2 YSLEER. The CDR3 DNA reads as TGCGCCAGCAGCCAGAGGGACAGGGGTGCCTACGAGCAGTACTTC. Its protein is CASSQRDRGAYEQYF.

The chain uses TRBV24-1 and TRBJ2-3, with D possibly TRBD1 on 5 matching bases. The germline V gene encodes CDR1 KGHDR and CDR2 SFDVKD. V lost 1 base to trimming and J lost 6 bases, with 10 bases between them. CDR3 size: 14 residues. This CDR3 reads CATSDFFRDDTQYF. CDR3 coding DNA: TGTGCCACCAGTGATTTTTTCAGGGATGATACGCAGTATTTT.

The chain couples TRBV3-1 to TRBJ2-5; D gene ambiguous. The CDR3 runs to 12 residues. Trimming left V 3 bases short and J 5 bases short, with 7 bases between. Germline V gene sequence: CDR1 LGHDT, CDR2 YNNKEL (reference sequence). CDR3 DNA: TGTGCCAGCAGCCAGATAGTTGAGACCCAGTACTTC. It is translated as CASSQIVETQYF.

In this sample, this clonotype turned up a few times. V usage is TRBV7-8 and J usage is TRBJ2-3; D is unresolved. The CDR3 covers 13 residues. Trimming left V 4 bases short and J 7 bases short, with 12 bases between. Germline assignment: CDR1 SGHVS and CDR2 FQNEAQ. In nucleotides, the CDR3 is TGTGCCAGCAGCTCCCCTTCAGGTCATACGCAGTATTTT. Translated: CASSSPSGHTQYF.

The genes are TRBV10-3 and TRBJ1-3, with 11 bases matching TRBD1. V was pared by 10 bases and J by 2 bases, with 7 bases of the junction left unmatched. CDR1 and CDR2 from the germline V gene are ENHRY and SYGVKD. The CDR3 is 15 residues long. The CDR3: CANTPGQGAGNTIYF. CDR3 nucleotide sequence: TGTGCCAACACACCGGGACAGGGGGCTGGAAACACCATATATTTT.

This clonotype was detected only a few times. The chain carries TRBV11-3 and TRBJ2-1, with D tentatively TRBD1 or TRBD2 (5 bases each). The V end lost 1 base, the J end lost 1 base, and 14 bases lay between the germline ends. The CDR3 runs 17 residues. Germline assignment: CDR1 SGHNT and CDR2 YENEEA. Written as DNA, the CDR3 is TGTGCCAGCAGCTTAGGAGTTGGGACCCGATCCTACAATGAGCAGTTCTTC. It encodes CASSLGVGTRSYNEQFF.

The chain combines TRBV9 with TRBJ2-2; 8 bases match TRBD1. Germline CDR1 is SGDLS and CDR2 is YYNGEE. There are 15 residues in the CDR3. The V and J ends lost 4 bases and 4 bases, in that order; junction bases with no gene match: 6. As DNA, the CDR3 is TGTGCCAGCAGCATAGGACAGGGTTCCACCGGGGAGCTGTTTTTT. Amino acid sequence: CASSIGQGSTGELFF.

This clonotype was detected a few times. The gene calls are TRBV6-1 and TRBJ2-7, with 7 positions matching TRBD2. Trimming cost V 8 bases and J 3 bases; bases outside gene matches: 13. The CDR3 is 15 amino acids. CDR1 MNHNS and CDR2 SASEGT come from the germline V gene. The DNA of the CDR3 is TGTGCCAGCTCTCGGGGACTAACCGACTTCTACGAGCAGTACTTC. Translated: CASSRGLTDFYEQYF.

The chain's CDR3 is CSGQGTGKFLGQPQHF. CDR3 nucleotide sequence: TGCAGTGGGCAGGGGACAGGGAAATTTTTGGGTCAGCCCCAGCATTTT. The J gene is TRBJ1-5, the V gene TRBV20-1; TRBD1 matches 9 bases. Germline V CDR1 and CDR2: DFQATT, SNEGSKA (reference sequence). J lost 6 bases, V lost 7 bases, and 16 bases had no gene match. The CDR3 runs to 16 residues.

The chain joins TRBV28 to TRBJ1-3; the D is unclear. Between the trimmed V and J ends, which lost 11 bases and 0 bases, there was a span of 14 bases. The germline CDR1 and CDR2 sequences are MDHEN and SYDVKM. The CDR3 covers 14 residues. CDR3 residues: CASEGPGSGNTIYF. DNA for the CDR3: TGTGCCTCGGAGGGCCCTGGCTCTGGAAACACCATATATTTT. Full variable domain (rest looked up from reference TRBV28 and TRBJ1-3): DVKVTQSSRYLVKRTGEKVFLECVQDMDHENMFWYRQDPGLGLRLIYFSYDVKMKEKGDIPEGYSVSREKKERFSLILESASTNQTSMYLCASEGPGSGNTIYFGEGSWLTVV.

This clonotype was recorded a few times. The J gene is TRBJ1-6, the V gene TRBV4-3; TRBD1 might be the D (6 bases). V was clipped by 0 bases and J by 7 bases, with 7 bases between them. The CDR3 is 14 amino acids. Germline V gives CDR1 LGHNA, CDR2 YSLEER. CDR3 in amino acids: CASSQEGQNSPLHF. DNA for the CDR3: TGCGCCAGCAGCCAAGAAGGACAGAATTCACCCCTCCACTTT.

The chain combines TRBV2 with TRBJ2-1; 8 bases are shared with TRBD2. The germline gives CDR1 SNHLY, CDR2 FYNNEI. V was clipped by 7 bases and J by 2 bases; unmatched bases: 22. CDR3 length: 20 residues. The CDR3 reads CASTFGGGLVGGTAYNEQFF. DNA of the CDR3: TGTGCCAGCACCTTCGGCGGGGGACTAGTAGGAGGGACCGCCTACAATGAGCAGTTCTTC.

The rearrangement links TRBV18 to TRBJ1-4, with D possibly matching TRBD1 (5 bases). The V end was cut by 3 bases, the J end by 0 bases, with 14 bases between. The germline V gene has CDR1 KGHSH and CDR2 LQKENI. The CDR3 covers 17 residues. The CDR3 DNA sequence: TGTGCCAGCTCACCCTTCCGGGGACGTGCAACTAATGAAAAACTGTTTTTT. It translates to CASSPFRGRATNEKLFF.

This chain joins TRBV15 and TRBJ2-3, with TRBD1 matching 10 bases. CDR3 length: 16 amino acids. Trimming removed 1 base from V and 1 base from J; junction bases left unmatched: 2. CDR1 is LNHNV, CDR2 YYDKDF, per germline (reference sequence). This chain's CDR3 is CATSRGDRGRTDTQYF. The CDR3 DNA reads TGTGCCACCAGCAGAGGCGACAGGGGGCGCACAGATACGCAGTATTTT.

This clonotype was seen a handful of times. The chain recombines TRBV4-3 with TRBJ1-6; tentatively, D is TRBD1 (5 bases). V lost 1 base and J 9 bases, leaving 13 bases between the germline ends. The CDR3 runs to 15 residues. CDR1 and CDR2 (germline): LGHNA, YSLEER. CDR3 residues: CASSQVQGSSSPLHF. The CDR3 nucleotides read TGCGCCAGCAGCCAAGTCCAGGGTTCGAGTTCACCCCTCCACTTT.

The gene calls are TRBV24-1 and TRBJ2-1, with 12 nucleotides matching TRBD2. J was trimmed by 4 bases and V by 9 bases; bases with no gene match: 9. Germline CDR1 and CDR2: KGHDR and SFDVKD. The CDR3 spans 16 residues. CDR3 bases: TGTGCCACCTGCCCGGTCGGGACTAGCGGGTACAATGAGCAGTTCTTC. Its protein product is CATCPVGTSGYNEQFF.

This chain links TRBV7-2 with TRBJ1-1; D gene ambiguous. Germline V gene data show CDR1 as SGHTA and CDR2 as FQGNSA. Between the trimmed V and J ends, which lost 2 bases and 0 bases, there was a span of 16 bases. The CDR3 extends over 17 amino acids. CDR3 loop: CASSLPDVGKLNTEAFF. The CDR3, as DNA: TGTGCCAGCAGCTTACCGGACGTCGGGAAGTTGAACACTGAAGCTTTCTTT.

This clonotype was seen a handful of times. For the CDR3, the DNA is TGTGCCAGCAGAAGCGGGGGGGCAGGCACAGATACGCAGTATTTT. This translates into CASRSGGAGTDTQYF. The gene calls are TRBV27 and TRBJ2-3; 10 nucleotides match TRBD2. Per the germline V gene, CDR1 is MNHEY and CDR2 is SMNVEV (reference sequence). The CDR3 is 15 amino acids. Germline trimming cut 6 bases from V and 1 base from J; bases unmatched to any gene: 4.

CDR3 region: CASSRGSGSPTDTQYF. In DNA, the CDR3 is TGTGCCAGCAGCCGCGGTAGCGGGTCCCCCACAGATACGCAGTATTTT. The chain links TRBV28 to TRBJ2-3, with 7 bases matching TRBD2. Germline values: CDR1 MDHEN, CDR2 SYDVKM. The CDR3 covers 16 residues. Trimming took 6 bases from V and 2 from J; bases not matched to a gene: 11.

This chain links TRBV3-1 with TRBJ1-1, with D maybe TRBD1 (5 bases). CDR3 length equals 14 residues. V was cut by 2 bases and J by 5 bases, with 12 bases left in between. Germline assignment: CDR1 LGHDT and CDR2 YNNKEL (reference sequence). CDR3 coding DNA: TGTGCCAGCAGCCAAAGACAGACGCAAACTGAAGCTTTCTTT. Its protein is CASSQRQTQTEAFF.

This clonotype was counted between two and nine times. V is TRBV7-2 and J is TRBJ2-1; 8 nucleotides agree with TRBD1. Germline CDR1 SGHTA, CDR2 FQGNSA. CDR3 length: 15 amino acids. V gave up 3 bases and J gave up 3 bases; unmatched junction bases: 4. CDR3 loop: CASSFQGANYNEQFF. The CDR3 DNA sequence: TGTGCCAGCAGCTTTCAGGGGGCGAACTACAATGAGCAGTTCTTC.

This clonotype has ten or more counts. DNA of the CDR3: TGCAGCGTTGAAGATGCCACTGAAGCTTTCTTT. Residues: CSVEDATEAFF. This rearrangement joins TRBV29-1 to TRBJ1-1, with D uncertain. This CDR3 is 11 amino acids long. V was clipped by 0 bases and J by 4 bases, with 3 bases between them. Germline V lookup: CDR1 SQVTM, CDR2 ANQGSEA.

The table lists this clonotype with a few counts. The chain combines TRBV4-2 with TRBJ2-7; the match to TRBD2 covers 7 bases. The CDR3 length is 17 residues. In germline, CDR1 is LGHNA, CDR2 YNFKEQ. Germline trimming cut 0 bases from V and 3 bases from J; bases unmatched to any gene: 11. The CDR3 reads CASSQDHLSGGLYEQYF. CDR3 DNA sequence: TGTGCCAGCAGCCAAGATCACTTGTCGGGAGGTCTCTACGAGCAGTACTTC.

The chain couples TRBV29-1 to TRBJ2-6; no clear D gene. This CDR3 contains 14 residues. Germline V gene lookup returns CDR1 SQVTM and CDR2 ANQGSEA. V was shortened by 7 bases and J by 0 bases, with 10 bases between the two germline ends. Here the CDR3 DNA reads TGCAGCGCGCGAACGGGCTCTGGGGCCAACGTCCTGACTTTC. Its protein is CSARTGSGANVLTF.

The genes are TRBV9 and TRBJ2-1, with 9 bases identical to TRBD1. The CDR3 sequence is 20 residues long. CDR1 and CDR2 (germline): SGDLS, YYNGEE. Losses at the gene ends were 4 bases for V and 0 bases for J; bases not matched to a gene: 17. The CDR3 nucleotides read TGTGCCAGCAGCTCGCGCCCCGGACAGGGGCCCCTTAGCTCCTACAATGAGCAGTTCTTC. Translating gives CASSSRPGQGPLSSYNEQFF.